A selection of T cell receptor beta chains follows, all from one sample in a study of neurological immune-mediated disorders. TCRdb called the 5' RACE reads again in MiXCR, with one record for every CDR3 protein. The sample lists some 20,000 distinct CDR3 sequences; under 35% were seen once. The source material was PBMCs. The source of these receptors is a man aged 45-65 years with HTLV-1-associated myelopathy (HAM/TSP). Each CDR3 is given with its conserved first and last residue. Each record gives: D gene, J gene, CDR3 length, V gene, clone size, CDR3 DNA, CDR3 protein. A D gene is named only where the DNA matches it firmly. Expanded clones are given a class, and other clones once, few, many or no size at all.

d_gene: -; j_gene: TRBJ2-2; len: 13; v_gene: TRBV20-1; abundance: -; CDR3nt: TGCAGTGCCCGGAGAGGGGGGACCGGGGAGCTGTTTTTT; CDR3aa: CSARRGGTGELFF
d_gene: -; j_gene: TRBJ2-3; len: 14; v_gene: TRBV4-3; abundance: -; CDR3nt: TGCGCCAGCAGCCCGCGACTGCAAAGAGATACGCAGTATTTT; CDR3aa: CASSPRLQRDTQYF
d_gene: TRBD2; j_gene: TRBJ2-1; len: 15; v_gene: TRBV5-1; abundance: -; CDR3nt: TGCGCCAGCAGCTTAACTAGCGGGAGTTACAATGAGCAGTTCTTC; CDR3aa: CASSLTSGSYNEQFF
d_gene: -; j_gene: TRBJ1-2; len: 13; v_gene: TRBV5-1; abundance: many; CDR3nt: TGCGCCAGCAGCTGGGGAGGAGATAATGGCTACACCTTC; CDR3aa: CASSWGGDNGYTF
d_gene: -; j_gene: TRBJ2-2; len: 15; v_gene: TRBV6-2/TRBV6-3; abundance: -; CDR3nt: TGTGCCAGCAGACCCCTCAAGCTCAACACCGGGGAGCTGTTTTTT; CDR3aa: CASRPLKLNTGELFF
d_gene: TRBD1; j_gene: TRBJ2-4; len: 16; v_gene: TRBV4-2; abundance: -; CDR3nt: TGTGCCAGCAGCCAAGCGACAGGGGCGGCCAAAAACATTCAGTACTTC; CDR3aa: CASSQATGAAKNIQYF
d_gene: -; j_gene: TRBJ2-2; len: 14; v_gene: TRBV27; abundance: few; CDR3nt: TGTGCCAGCAAACGGGACACAAACACCGGGGAGCTGTTTTTT; CDR3aa: CASKRDTNTGELFF
d_gene: -; j_gene: TRBJ2-6; len: 15; v_gene: TRBV10-3; abundance: medium-sized; CDR3nt: TGTGCCATCAGTTCTTCGGTGTCTGGGGCCAACGTCCTGACTTTC; CDR3aa: CAISSSVSGANVLTF
d_gene: -; j_gene: TRBJ2-7; len: 15; v_gene: TRBV27; abundance: many; CDR3nt: TGTGCCAGCAGTTTATCCGAGGGGGGAGCCTACGAGCAGTACTTC; CDR3aa: CASSLSEGGAYEQYF
d_gene: -; j_gene: TRBJ2-3; len: 14; v_gene: TRBV14; abundance: -; CDR3nt: TGTGCCAGCAGCCATCTACCGACGGCAGATACGCAGTATTTT; CDR3aa: CASSHLPTADTQYF
d_gene: TRBD1; j_gene: TRBJ2-3; len: 14; v_gene: TRBV20-1; abundance: -; CDR3nt: TGCAGTGCCAGAACACGTCAGGGGGCAGATACGCAGTATTTT; CDR3aa: CSARTRQGADTQYF
d_gene: -; j_gene: TRBJ1-5; len: 14; v_gene: TRBV4-1; abundance: -; CDR3nt: TGCGCCAGCAGTAACGGACCGAGCAATCAGCCCCAGCATTTT; CDR3aa: CASSNGPSNQPQHF
d_gene: TRBD2; j_gene: TRBJ2-2; len: 17; v_gene: TRBV7-3; abundance: once; CDR3nt: TGTGCCAGCAGCTTAGGACTAGCGGAGGCGAACACCGGGGAGCTGTTTTTT; CDR3aa: CASSLGLAEANTGELFF
d_gene: -; j_gene: TRBJ2-2; len: 14; v_gene: TRBV12-3/TRBV12-4; abundance: many; CDR3nt: TGTGCCAGCAGCTCTATGCTTGGACCCGGGGAGCTGTTTTTT; CDR3aa: CASSSMLGPGELFF
d_gene: -; j_gene: TRBJ2-3; len: 15; v_gene: TRBV5-1; abundance: -; CDR3nt: TGCGCCAGCAACTACGACTCCACGTATGGAGATACGCAGTATTTT; CDR3aa: CASNYDSTYGDTQYF
d_gene: -; j_gene: TRBJ1-1; len: 14; v_gene: TRBV5-1; abundance: medium-sized; CDR3nt: TGCGCCAGCAGCTTGGAACGGGGGAAGACTGAAGCTTTCTTT; CDR3aa: CASSLERGKTEAFF
d_gene: -; j_gene: TRBJ2-7; len: 14; v_gene: TRBV20-1; abundance: -; CDR3nt: TGCAGTGCTCTTCGACAGCCCGCATCCTACGAGCAGTACTTC; CDR3aa: CSALRQPASYEQYF
d_gene: TRBD2; j_gene: TRBJ2-7; len: 16; v_gene: TRBV5-1; abundance: -; CDR3nt: TGCGCCAGCAGCCCTACTAGCGGGAGAGGGAACTACGAGCAGTACTTC; CDR3aa: CASSPTSGRGNYEQYF
d_gene: -; j_gene: TRBJ1-1; len: 16; v_gene: TRBV18; abundance: -; CDR3nt: TGTGCCAGCTCACCGCTCCAGACCAGACGGAACACTGAAGCTTTCTTT; CDR3aa: CASSPLQTRRNTEAFF
d_gene: TRBD1; j_gene: TRBJ2-1; len: 12; v_gene: TRBV20-1; abundance: -; CDR3nt: TGCAGTGCTTCAGGGACAGGGGCGCGGGTCTTCTTC; CDR3aa: CSASGTGARVFF
d_gene: TRBD1; j_gene: TRBJ1-4; len: 14; v_gene: TRBV30; abundance: -; CDR3nt: TGTGCCCGGCGGACAGGGGCTACTAATGAAAAACTGTTTTTT; CDR3aa: CARRTGATNEKLFF
d_gene: TRBD1; j_gene: TRBJ1-1; len: 17; v_gene: TRBV5-1; abundance: many; CDR3nt: TGCGCCAGCAGCTTTACTGGGGACAGGGAGTGGAACACTGAAGCTTTCTTT; CDR3aa: CASSFTGDREWNTEAFF
d_gene: -; j_gene: TRBJ1-3; len: 15; v_gene: TRBV20-1; abundance: -; CDR3nt: TGCAGTGCTAGAGAGGACAGCGCCTCTGGAAACACCATATATTTT; CDR3aa: CSAREDSASGNTIYF
d_gene: -; j_gene: TRBJ2-6; len: 15; v_gene: TRBV5-4; abundance: -; CDR3nt: TGTGCCAGCATCGGAGGCAGCTCTGGGGCCAACGTCCTGACTTTC; CDR3aa: CASIGGSSGANVLTF
d_gene: -; j_gene: TRBJ1-5; len: 15; v_gene: TRBV5-6; abundance: -; CDR3nt: TGTGCCAGCAGCCCTAAAGGAGGGGGAGAACAGCCCCAGCATTTT; CDR3aa: CASSPKGGGEQPQHF
d_gene: -; j_gene: TRBJ2-5; len: 13; v_gene: TRBV6-2/TRBV6-3; abundance: -; CDR3nt: TGTGCCAGCAGTTACAGGGGCTGGGAGACCCAGTACTTC; CDR3aa: CASSYRGWETQYF
d_gene: -; j_gene: TRBJ1-2; len: 14; v_gene: TRBV5-1; abundance: few; CDR3nt: TGCGCCAGCAGCTTGGTGGGGGTTGACTATGGCTACACCTTC; CDR3aa: CASSLVGVDYGYTF
d_gene: -; j_gene: TRBJ2-1; len: 15; v_gene: TRBV4-1; abundance: many; CDR3nt: TGCGCCAGCAGGGGCCTCGGACAGAACTACAATGAGCAGTTCTTC; CDR3aa: CASRGLGQNYNEQFF
d_gene: TRBD1; j_gene: TRBJ1-2; len: 13; v_gene: TRBV7-2; abundance: -; CDR3nt: TGTGCCAGCAGATACACAGGGGGCGATGGCTACACCTTC; CDR3aa: CASRYTGGDGYTF
d_gene: TRBD2; j_gene: TRBJ2-1; len: 14; v_gene: TRBV19; abundance: -; CDR3nt: TGTGCCAGTTCCAGCGGGGGGGCTCGGAATGAGCAGTTCTTC; CDR3aa: CASSSGGARNEQFF
d_gene: -; j_gene: TRBJ1-1; len: 16; v_gene: TRBV18; abundance: -; CDR3nt: TGTGCCAGCTCACCACGGGCCATGTTTATGAACACTGAAGCTTTCTTT; CDR3aa: CASSPRAMFMNTEAFF
d_gene: -; j_gene: TRBJ1-6; len: 12; v_gene: TRBV5-1; abundance: once; CDR3nt: TGCGCCAGCAGCTTGGGGAATTCACCCCTCCACTTT; CDR3aa: CASSLGNSPLHF
d_gene: -; j_gene: TRBJ2-1; len: 15; v_gene: TRBV5-1; abundance: -; CDR3nt: TGCGCCAGCAGCTTGCGGGGGCCGTCCGACAATGAGCAGTTCTTC; CDR3aa: CASSLRGPSDNEQFF
d_gene: -; j_gene: TRBJ1-1; len: 14; v_gene: TRBV4-3; abundance: -; CDR3nt: TGCACCAGCAGCCAAGTTGTAGGGAGTACTGAAGCTTTCTTT; CDR3aa: CTSSQVVGSTEAFF
d_gene: TRBD2; j_gene: TRBJ2-1; len: 15; v_gene: TRBV6-2/TRBV6-3; abundance: few; CDR3nt: TGTGCCAGCAGCCTAGAGGCGCTAGCGGGCGATGAGCAGTTCTTC; CDR3aa: CASSLEALAGDEQFF
d_gene: -; j_gene: TRBJ1-5; len: 15; v_gene: TRBV3-1; abundance: -; CDR3nt: TGTGCCAGCAGCCTCCAGGTAGGGGCGGATCAGCCCCAGCATTTT; CDR3aa: CASSLQVGADQPQHF
d_gene: TRBD2; j_gene: TRBJ2-2; len: 13; v_gene: TRBV20-1; abundance: few; CDR3nt: TGCAGTGTGGGAGGGCGAGGCACCGGGGAGCTGTTTTTT; CDR3aa: CSVGGRGTGELFF